The following is a T cell receptor (beta chain) sequence with its context. Germline CDR1 and CDR2: MNHEY and SMNVEV (reference sequence). The CDR3 sequence is 14 residues long. V shed 5 bases, J shed 5 bases, and the junction held 7 bases outside the gene matches. The data were taken from a study of cytomegalovirus exposure and HLA in healthy donors. Across the study: Earlier results showed roughly 120 million unique TCR beta sequences derived from approximately 180 million T cells.

The PCR was carried out with 60 Vbeta primers and 13 Jbeta primers. Using immunoSEQ multiplex PCR, the repertoire was profiled, and TCRdb retains in-frame clones only, with some absent. This sample yields roughly 150,000 clones, of which roughly four fifths are seen a single time; around 2% belongs to the top ten. Sample: PBMCs. The chain has TRBV27 and TRBJ1-1; 8 bases are a match to TRBD1. The receptor was derived from a man under 40 in good health and CMV-seronegative. The CDR3 loop reads CASSPSGGITEAFF. The CDR3 DNA sequence: TGTGCCAGCAGTCCTTCAGGGGGCATAACTGAAGCTTTCTTT.